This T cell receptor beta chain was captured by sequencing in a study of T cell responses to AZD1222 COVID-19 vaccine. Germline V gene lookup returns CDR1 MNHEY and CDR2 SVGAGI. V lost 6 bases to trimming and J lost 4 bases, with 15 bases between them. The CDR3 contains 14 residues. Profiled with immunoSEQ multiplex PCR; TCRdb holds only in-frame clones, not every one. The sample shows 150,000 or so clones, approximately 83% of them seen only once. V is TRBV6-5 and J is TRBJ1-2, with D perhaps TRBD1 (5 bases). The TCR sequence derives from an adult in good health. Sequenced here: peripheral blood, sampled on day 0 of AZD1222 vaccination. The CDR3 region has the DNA TGTGCCAGCAGAATAAGCGGGGGAGGCTATGGCTACACCTTC. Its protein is CASRISGGGYGYTF.